These 4 T cell receptor beta chains came from one sample sequenced in a study of shared clonotypes between healthy human individuals. Assay: immunoSEQ multiplex PCR; the TCRdb copy retains only in-frame clones and omits some. The sample shows roughly 1 million clones, 70% to 80% of them seen only once. Sequencing was performed on memory CD4+ T cells sorted from blood. Subset reported: CD45RA-negative fraction. All receptors come from a man between 18 and 29 years old in good health.

To note about this clone: Other DNA sequences within the sample encode an identical CDR3. The rearrangement links TRBV7-9 to TRBJ2-3, with TRBD1 matching over 8 bases. The CDR3 contains 16 residues. V was clipped by 1 base and J by 5 bases; unmatched bases: 8. CDR1 SEHNR and CDR2 FQNEAQ come from the germline V gene (reference sequence). CDR3 in DNA: TGTGCCAGCAGCTTAGAGGGGCAGGGGGCAGGAGATACGCAGTATTTT. Translation: CASSLEGQGAGDTQYF.

This clone was found many times. The V call is TRBV19, the J call TRBJ2-3; D remains ambiguous. This CDR3 has 14 amino acids. The germline V and J ends were trimmed by 1 base and 2 bases, with 7 bases remaining between them. Germline assignment: CDR1 LNHDA and CDR2 SQIVND (reference sequence). CDR3 region: CASSIALATDTQYF. The CDR3 region has the DNA TGTGCCAGTAGTATAGCCCTTGCCACAGATACGCAGTATTTT.

The chain has TRBV7-9 and TRBJ1-6, with 7 bases matching TRBD1. Germline CDR1 and CDR2: SEHNR and FQNEAQ (reference sequence). This CDR3 spans 14 amino acids. J lost 7 bases, V lost 4 bases, and 4 bases had no gene match. CDR3 protein: CASSSWDSNSPLHF. DNA for the CDR3: TGTGCCAGCAGCTCCTGGGACAGCAATTCACCCCTCCACTTT.

Of note for this clone: This specimen includes other DNA sequences encoding the same CDR3. The CDR3 nucleotides read TGTGCCAGCAGCTACAGGGGGCCAACTAATGAAAAACTGTTTTTT. As protein: CASSYRGPTNEKLFF. This chain links TRBV5-6 with TRBJ1-4; 9 bases match TRBD1. V lost 3 bases and J lost 0; bases outside the gene matches: 0. Germline CDR1 reads SGHDT; CDR2 reads YYEEEE. There are 15 residues in the CDR3.